These 20 T cell receptor beta chains were sequenced from one sample in a study of CD8 T cells in ankylosing spondylitis. A single record per CDR3 protein comes from TCRdb applying MiXCR to the 5' RACE reads. The data contain fewer than 350,000 distinct CDR3 sequences, roughly 12% of them singletons. The sample consisted of blood, either unsorted or a sorted T cell fraction (not recorded which). Receptors were obtained from a female donor with ankylosing spondylitis or in good health (not recorded which).

Many counts were recorded for this clonotype. The V call is TRBV20-1, the J call TRBJ2-7, with a weak D call TRBD2 (5 bases). V shed 0 bases and J shed 3 bases, with 12 bases lying between them. Germline loops: CDR1 DFQATT, CDR2 SNEGSKA (reference sequence). The CDR3 spans 14 residues. The CDR3 loop reads CSARDVANNYEQYF. In DNA form, the CDR3 reads TGCAGTGCTAGAGACGTAGCGAACAACTACGAGCAGTACTTC.

The sample holds many counts of this clonotype. Here the CDR3 DNA reads TGTGCCAGCAGCTTAGAGGGACAGGAATACAATGAGCAGTTCTTC. Translation: CASSLEGQEYNEQFF. The gene calls are TRBV7-6 and TRBJ2-1, with 8 bases matching TRBD1. Unmatched junction bases numbered 3, after V lost 1 base and J lost 4 bases. The CDR3 totals 15 residues. Germline CDR1 is SGHVS and CDR2 is FNYEAQ.

This clonotype was detected ten times or more. This chain uses TRBV29-1 with TRBJ2-1, with TRBD2 matching over 7 bases. This CDR3 has 14 residues. Per the germline V gene, CDR1 is SQVTM and CDR2 is ANQGSEA. J was trimmed by 7 bases and V by 6 bases; bases with no gene match: 12. CDR3 nucleotides: TGCAGCGTGGAGCGGGGATCTATAGGGAATGAGCAGTTCTTC. Translated: CSVERGSIGNEQFF.

The CDR3 loop is CASSPGLPGVKDTQYF. The DNA for the CDR3 is TGTGCCAGCTCACCGGGACTCCCGGGAGTTAAAGATACGCAGTATTTT. The V gene is TRBV18, the J gene TRBJ2-3; tentatively, D is TRBD2 (6 bases). CDR1 is KGHSH, CDR2 LQKENI, per germline. The CDR3 extends over 16 amino acids. The V and J ends lost 3 bases and 5 bases respectively, with 18 bases between them. The variable domain in full, completed from reference TRBV18 and TRBJ2-3, reads NAGVMQNPRHLVRRRGQEARLRCSPMKGHSHVYWYRQLPEEGLKFMVYLQKENIIDESGMPKERFSAEFPKEGPSILRIQQVVRGDSAAYFCASSPGLPGVKDTQYFGPGTRLTVL.

The chain joins TRBV11-3 to TRBJ2-2; 9 bases match TRBD1. Germline V gives CDR1 SGHNT, CDR2 YENEEA. Trimming took 1 base from V and 6 from J; bases not matched to a gene: 9. CDR3 length: 17 residues. CDR3 residues: CASSLVTGTGKAGELFF. Here the CDR3 DNA reads TGTGCCAGCAGCTTAGTGACCGGGACAGGGAAGGCCGGGGAGCTGTTTTTT.

This clonotype has at least ten counts. V and J are TRBV12-3 or TRBV12-4 and TRBJ2-5, with D possibly TRBD1 on 6 matching bases. The V end was cut by 1 base, the J end by 2 bases, with 8 bases between. The CDR3 length is 14 residues. This chain's CDR3 is CASSLGGQQETQYF. The CDR3 DNA reads TGTGCCAGCAGTTTAGGTGGACAGCAAGAGACCCAGTACTTC.

CDR3 nucleotide sequence: TGCGCCAGCAGCTGGGGGACGGGGGGCTTTAATGAAAAACTGTTTTTT. It specifies CASSWGTGGFNEKLFF. V gene TRBV5-1 combines with J gene TRBJ1-4; D possibly corresponds to TRBD1 (6 bases). Between the trimmed V and J ends, which lost 3 bases and 4 bases, there was a span of 16 bases. Germline V gene data show CDR1 as SGHRS and CDR2 as YFSETQ. The CDR3 has 16 amino acids.

Many counts were recorded for this clonotype. The rearrangement links TRBV9 to TRBJ2-1; the match to TRBD2 covers 9 bases. Looked up from germline, CDR1 is SGDLS and CDR2 is YYNGEE. The V segment lost 5 bases and the J segment 8 bases; nucleotides outside the gene matches: 8. The CDR3 extends over 14 amino acids. CDR3 DNA: TGTGCCAGCAGTAGCGGGGGAGTAGGTCATGAGCAGTTCTTC. This encodes CASSSGGVGHEQFF.

This clonotype was recorded many times. The V and J genes are TRBV5-1 and TRBJ2-1; perhaps TRBD2 as D (5 bases). Germline loops: CDR1 SGHRS, CDR2 YFSETQ. Deletions cut 0 bases from V and 14 bases from J, with 15 bases between. The CDR3 covers 13 residues. The DNA for the CDR3 is TGCGCCAGCAGCTTGGATCGGGGTCGAAAGGAGTTCTTC. Protein sequence: CASSLDRGRKEFF.

This clonotype came up many times. This chain connects TRBV9 to TRBJ1-5; D possibly corresponds to TRBD1 (6 bases). V lost 0 bases and J lost 4, with 8 bases in between. This CDR3 has 14 residues. CDR1 is SGDLS and CDR2 is YYNGEE in the germline V gene. CDR3 amino acids: CASSVAGANQPQHF. Here the CDR3 DNA reads TGTGCCAGCAGCGTAGCAGGGGCTAATCAGCCCCAGCATTTT.

The chain couples TRBV27 to TRBJ1-6; D call uncertain. Trimming took 7 bases from V and 7 from J, leaving 11 bases between them. The CDR3 length is 13 residues. Germline V gives CDR1 MNHEY, CDR2 SMNVEV (reference sequence). CDR3 in amino acids: CASTKTENSPLHF. The CDR3, as DNA: TGTGCCAGCACCAAGACCGAGAATTCACCCCTCCACTTT.

A word on this clonotype: Its ends do not fully match the called genes, so a read error is possible. The chain combines TRBV5-1 with TRBJ1-2; 7 nucleotides line up with TRBD1. There are 12 residues in the CDR3. Germline V gene sequence: CDR1 SGHRS, CDR2 YFSETQ. CDR3 bases: TGCGCCACGACAGGGCCGCTCGGTGGCGACACCTTC. Protein: CATTGPLGGDTF.

The V gene is TRBV7-6, the J gene TRBJ2-7, with 9 bases identical to TRBD1. Looked up from germline, CDR1 is SGHVS and CDR2 is FNYEAQ. CDR3 length equals 16 residues. V was pared by 4 bases and J by 4 bases, with 11 bases of the junction left unmatched. The CDR3 DNA reads TGTGCCAGCAGCTCCTCTCCCGGGACAGGGTCTTACGAGCAGTACTTC. This translates into CASSSSPGTGSYEQYF.

A word on this clonotype: A much larger clone lies a single base off, so this may be a read error. The CDR3 nucleotides are TGCGCCAGCAGCTTGGAATGGGGCACCGGGGAGCTGTTTTTT. Its translation: CASSLEWGTGELFF. The chain uses TRBV5-1 and TRBJ2-2; no clear D gene. The CDR3 is 14 amino acids. Trimming took off 0 bases at V and 4 bases at J, with 7 bases between the two ends. CDR1 and CDR2 from the germline V gene are SGHRS and YFSETQ.

This clonotype was detected a few times. This rearrangement joins TRBV19 to TRBJ2-1; 8 bases fit TRBD1. Looked up from germline, CDR1 is LNHDA and CDR2 is SQIVND (reference sequence). This CDR3 is built from 11 residues. Losses at the gene ends were 8 bases for V and 10 bases for J; bases not matched to a gene: 4. CDR3 protein: CASGRGLEQFF. DNA of the CDR3: TGTGCCAGTGGCAGGGGGCTAGAGCAGTTCTTC.

This clonotype appeared many times. V usage is TRBV5-6 and J usage is TRBJ2-1; a possible D gene is TRBD1 (6 bases). The germline gives CDR1 SGHDT, CDR2 YYEEEE. V shed 4 bases and J shed 13 bases, with 27 bases lying between them. The CDR3 covers 16 residues. The chain's CDR3 is CASSLTGNRRKGAQFF. The CDR3 bases are TGTGCCAGCAGCCTCACAGGGAACCGAAGAAAGGGAGCCCAGTTCTTC.

This clonotype was counted many times. The junction differs from germline at one of its ends, possibly a read error. V usage is TRBV12-3 or TRBV12-4 and J usage is TRBJ1-2, with TRBD1 as a possible D gene (6 bases). This CDR3 is 13 amino acids long. The CDR3 spells CASIRDLLTGKAF. The CDR3 nucleotides read TGTGCCAGCATACGGGACCTTCTCACAGGGAAGGCCTTC.

This clonotype was found many times. The gene calls are TRBV20-1 and TRBJ2-7; 8 bases map to TRBD1. This CDR3 is built from 13 residues. Germline values: CDR1 DFQATT, CDR2 SNEGSKA (reference sequence). The V gene end was trimmed by 6 bases and the J gene end by 0 bases; junction bases not matched to a gene: 4. The CDR3 region is CSAGQGSSYEQYF. As DNA, the CDR3 is TGCAGTGCCGGACAGGGATCCTCCTACGAGCAGTACTTC.

The chain joins TRBV6-2 or TRBV6-3 to TRBJ2-5; TRBD1 matches 8 bases. The CDR3 is 13 residues long. Trimming cost V 5 bases and J 5 bases; bases outside gene matches: 4. CDR1 and CDR2 from the germline V gene are MNHEY and SVGEGT. DNA for the CDR3: TGTGCCAGCAGTCTCTGGACAGGGGAGACCCAGTACTTC. Translated: CASSLWTGETQYF.

This clonotype has just a few counts. The gene calls are TRBV3-1 and TRBJ2-1; a weak D match, TRBD2 (5 bases). V lost 1 base and J 6 bases, leaving 7 bases between the germline ends. CDR3 size: 13 residues. Per the germline V gene, CDR1 is LGHDT and CDR2 is YNNKEL (reference sequence). CDR3 sequence reads: CASSQGRSNEQFF. For the CDR3, the DNA is TGTGCCAGCAGCCAAGGGAGGAGCAATGAGCAGTTCTTC.